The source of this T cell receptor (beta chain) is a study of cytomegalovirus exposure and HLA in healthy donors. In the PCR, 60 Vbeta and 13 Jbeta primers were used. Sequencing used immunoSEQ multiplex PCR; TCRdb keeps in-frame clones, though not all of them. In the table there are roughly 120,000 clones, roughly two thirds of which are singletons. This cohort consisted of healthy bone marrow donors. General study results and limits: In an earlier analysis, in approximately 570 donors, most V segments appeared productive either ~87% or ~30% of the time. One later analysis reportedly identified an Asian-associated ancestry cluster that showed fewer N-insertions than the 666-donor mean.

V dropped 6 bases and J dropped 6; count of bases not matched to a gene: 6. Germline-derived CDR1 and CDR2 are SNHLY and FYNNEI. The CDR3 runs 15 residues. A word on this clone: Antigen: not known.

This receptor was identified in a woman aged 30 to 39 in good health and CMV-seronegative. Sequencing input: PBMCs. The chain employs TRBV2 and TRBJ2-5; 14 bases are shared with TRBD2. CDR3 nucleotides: TGTGCCAGCAGCACCGGGACTAGCGGGAGAAAGACCCAGTACTTC. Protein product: CASSTGTSGRKTQYF.